This T cell receptor beta chain came from a study of blood T cell repertoires in COVID-19 (dated by TCRdb to the early 2020s). The study in broad terms: The collaborator samples originated in the United States, Italy and Spain and spanned the acute and convalescent phases of COVID-19. The samples were drawn from the first 160 participants of the ongoing ImmuneRACE study and from some 1,300 subjects provided by 6 global collaborators. Where available, HLA class I and class II types were obtained from metadata supplied by the sample provider rather than from assay-based typing. The prospective study material was composed of cDNA or gDNA derived from T cells, B-cell-depleted T cells, or PBMCs. The dataset comprised deeply sampled blood TCRbeta repertoires from subjects exposed to, actively infected with, or recovered from COVID-19. Sample metadata almost always included a de-identified subject ID, COVID-19 status, age in years and sex. The repertoires were made available in a free public database intended to serve as a resource for research on the immune response to SARS-CoV-2. The investigation overall reported the following: The amount of clinical and demographic metadata varied by source and participant and was provided uncurated.

Comments on this clone: The target of this receptor is not known. Base quality data are lacking; no much larger clone is found one base away.

TCRbeta CDR3 regions were amplified from genomic DNA using the immunoSEQ Assay, a bias-controlled multiplex PCR. Turning to the authors' computational methods: Nucleated cell counts per sample were estimated from amplification of reference gene primers within the assay. To quantify the absolute abundance of each unique TCRbeta CDR3 rearrangement, sequence reads were collapsed and filtered. For each sample, productive Simpson clonality was calculated as the square root of Simpson's diversity index across productive rearrangements. TCRdb mirrors the immuneACCESS table, restricted to in-frame sequences. Some clones are absent from its copies; in checked studies, under half trace to an unresolved V gene, and the reason for the others is unknown. D and trimming come from the DNA, and the V and J calls and clone size come from that table. This sample gives some 260,000 clones in total; under 90% of them show up just once. The ten largest clonotypes hold 3.1% of the sample.

The collaborating institutions used their own protocols to collect whole blood in K2EDTA tubes. Collaborator samples were shipped for TCRbeta analysis as frozen whole blood, isolated PBMCs, or DNA extracted from either sample type. Clipping removes 6 bases from V and 4 bases from J, with 9 as the unmatched junction base count. According to the germline V gene, CDR1 reads MDHEN and CDR2 reads SYDVKM. Inclusive of the bounding cysteine and phenylalanine, the CDR3 is 16 residues long. The read is trimmed to its CDR3 DNA, 48 bases read in frame from base 1. Recombination connected TRBV28 to TRBJ2-1; 10 bases in the junction line up with TRBD2. The sample comprised peripheral blood. This receptor was obtained from a woman younger than 30 with acute or convalescent COVID-19. The CDR3 corresponds to CASSLPGTSVYNEQFF. The DNA is TGTGCCAGCAGCCTACCCGGGACTAGCGTATACAATGAGCAGTTCTTC.